This T cell receptor (beta chain) is drawn from a study of T cell responses to AZD1222 COVID-19 vaccine. Background on the study: Analysis merged second doses at about 4 or about 12 weeks. Findings and limits, study-wide: Females outnumbered males among donors, who were mostly white British; clonal diversity was possibly underestimated.

CDR3 size: 12 residues. V was pared by 3 bases and J by 8 bases, with 1 base of the junction left unmatched. Remarks on this clone: The target antigen is unknown. The same CDR3 can be traced to other DNA sequences in this sample.

Profiled with immunoSEQ multiplex PCR; TCRdb holds only in-frame clones, not every one. This sample yields roughly 99,000 clones, of which roughly nine tenths are seen a single time; 4% to 5.5% belongs to the top ten. Source: peripheral blood, taken on day 0 of AZD1222 vaccination. V gene TRBV12-3 or TRBV12-4 combines with J gene TRBJ1-2, with TRBD1 matching over 9 bases. This clonotype originated in an adult in good health. The CDR3 reads CASSFDRGGYTF. DNA for the CDR3: TGTGCCAGCAGTTTTGACAGGGGGGGCTACACCTTC.